This entry lists 8 T cell receptor beta chains sequenced from one sample in a study of T cells in Graves' hyperthyroidism and ophthalmopathy. From RNA transcripts, TCR beta CDR3 regions were amplified. The TCR CDR3 first-round RT-PCR relied on the HTBI primer set. TCRdb analysed the multiplex PCR reads with MiXCR anew, one entry per CDR3 protein. This sample has around 480,000 distinct CDR3 sequences, with approximately 14% found just once. The material sequenced was blood. The receptors were gathered from a young woman with Graves' hyperthyroidism.

This clonotype was detected ten times or more. The CDR3 DNA reads as TGTGCCAGTAACCCAACCGGGACAGACTACGAGCAGTACTTC. Residues: CASNPTGTDYEQYF. The chain is built from TRBV19 and TRBJ2-7; 7 bases are shared with TRBD1. The CDR3 sequence is 14 residues long. Per the germline V gene, CDR1 is LNHDA and CDR2 is SQIVND (reference sequence). The J segment lost 3 bases and the V segment lost 7 bases, leaving 9 bases of the junction unmatched.

This clonotype was found many times. The gene calls are TRBV30 and TRBJ2-2; D unresolved. Trimming pared 0 bases from V and 5 bases from J, leaving 4 bases between. The CDR3 runs 12 residues. In germline, CDR1 is GTSNPN, CDR2 SVGIG (reference sequence). The DNA of the CDR3 is TGTGCCTGGAGTGTAATTACCGGGGAGCTGTTTTTT. This sequence encodes CAWSVITGELFF.

This clonotype has at least ten counts. The rearrangement joins TRBV12-3 or TRBV12-4 to TRBJ1-1, with a possible D match to TRBD1 (5 bases). Trimming shortened V by 4 bases and J by 7 bases, and 10 bases separated the two germline ends. This CDR3 is 12 amino acids long. This CDR3 reads CASSSGGVEAFF. As DNA, the CDR3 is TGTGCCAGCAGTTCCGGAGGGGTTGAAGCTTTCTTT.

Only a few counts were recorded for this clonotype. The CDR3 DNA sequence: TGCGCCAGCAGAAGACAGGAAACCTACGAGCAGTACTTC. Residues: CASRRQETYEQYF. The V and J genes are TRBV5-1 and TRBJ2-7; weak D call: TRBD1 (6 bases). Per the germline V gene, CDR1 is SGHRS and CDR2 is YFSETQ. This CDR3 has 13 residues. V was trimmed by 5 bases and J by 2 bases, leaving 11 bases between them.

This clonotype was observed at least ten times. The genes are TRBV28 and TRBJ1-4; perhaps TRBD1 as D (6 bases). The CDR3 consists of 15 residues. V lost 5 bases and J lost 6, with 16 bases in between. CDR1 is MDHEN and CDR2 is SYDVKM in the germline V gene. CDR3: CASSTPTGYDEKLFF. In DNA, the CDR3 is TGTGCCAGCAGTACTCCTACAGGGTATGATGAAAAACTGTTTTTT.

The chain carries TRBV2 and TRBJ1-4; 7 bases are shared with TRBD1. Germline loops: CDR1 SNHLY, CDR2 FYNNEI. This CDR3 spans 15 amino acids. V shed 5 bases, J shed 2 bases, and the junction held 5 bases outside the gene matches. The CDR3 DNA follows: TGTGCCAGCAGTTACCAGGGGGTGACTAATGAAAAACTGTTTTTT. Amino acids: CASSYQGVTNEKLFF.

This clonotype was picked up a small number of times. V and J are TRBV3-1 and TRBJ1-2; D not resolved. Trimming removed 0 bases at V and 0 bases at J, with 5 bases between. The CDR3 totals 14 residues. CDR1 and CDR2 (germline): LGHDT, YNNKEL (reference sequence). CDR3 loop: CASSQDSPNYGYTF. The CDR3 DNA follows: TGTGCCAGCAGCCAAGACAGCCCTAACTATGGCTACACCTTC.

This clonotype appeared many times. V is TRBV11-1 and J is TRBJ2-2, with D tentatively TRBD1 or TRBD2 (5 bases each). V gave up 1 base and J gave up 5 bases, with 8 bases separating them. Germline CDR1 reads SGHAT; CDR2 reads FQDESV (reference sequence). The CDR3 extends over 14 amino acids. The CDR3 region is CASSLGDPTGELFF. The CDR3 DNA sequence: TGTGCCAGCAGCTTAGGGGACCCAACCGGGGAGCTGTTTTTT.